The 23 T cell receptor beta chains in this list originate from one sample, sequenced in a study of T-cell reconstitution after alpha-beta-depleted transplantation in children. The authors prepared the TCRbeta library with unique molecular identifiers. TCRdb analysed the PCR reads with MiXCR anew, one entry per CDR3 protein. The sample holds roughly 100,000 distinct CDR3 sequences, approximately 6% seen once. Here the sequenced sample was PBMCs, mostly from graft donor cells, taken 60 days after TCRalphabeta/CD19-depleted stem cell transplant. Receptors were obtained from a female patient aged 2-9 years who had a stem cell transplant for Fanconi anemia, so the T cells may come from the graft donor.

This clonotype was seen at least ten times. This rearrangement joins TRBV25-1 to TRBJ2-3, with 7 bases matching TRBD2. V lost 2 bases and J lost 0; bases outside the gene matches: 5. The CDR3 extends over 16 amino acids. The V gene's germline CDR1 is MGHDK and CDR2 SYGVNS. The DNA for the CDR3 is TGTGCCAGCAGTGAAACGGCGGGACTAAGCACAGATACGCAGTATTTT. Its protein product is CASSETAGLSTDTQYF.

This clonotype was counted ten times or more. In nucleotides, the CDR3 is TGTGCCAGCAAAACCCCCGCGCTCTACGAGCAGTACTTC. Translating gives CASKTPALYEQYF. The chain couples TRBV12-3 or TRBV12-4 to TRBJ2-7; D is undetermined. V shed 7 bases and J shed 3 bases, with 13 bases lying between them. This CDR3 is built from 13 residues.

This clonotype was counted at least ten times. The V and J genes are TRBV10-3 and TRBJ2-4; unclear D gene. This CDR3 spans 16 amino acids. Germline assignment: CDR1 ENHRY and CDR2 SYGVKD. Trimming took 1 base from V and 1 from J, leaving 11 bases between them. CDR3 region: CAISELAVAAKNIQYF. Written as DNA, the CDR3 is TGTGCCATCAGTGAGTTGGCAGTGGCGGCCAAAAACATTCAGTACTTC.

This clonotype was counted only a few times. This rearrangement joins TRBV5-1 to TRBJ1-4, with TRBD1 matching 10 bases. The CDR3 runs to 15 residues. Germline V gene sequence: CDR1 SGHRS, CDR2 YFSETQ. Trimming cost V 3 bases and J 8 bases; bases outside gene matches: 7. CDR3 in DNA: TGCGCCAGCAGCTCCCGACAGGGGGCGCGGGAAAAACTGTTTTTT. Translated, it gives CASSSRQGAREKLFF.

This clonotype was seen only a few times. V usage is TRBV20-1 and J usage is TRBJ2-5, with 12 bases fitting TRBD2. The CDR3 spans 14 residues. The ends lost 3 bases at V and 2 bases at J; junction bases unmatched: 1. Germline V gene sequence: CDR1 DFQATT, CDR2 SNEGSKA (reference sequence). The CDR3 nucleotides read TGCAGTGCTAGTACTAGCGGGGGGCAAGAGACCCAGTACTTC. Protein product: CSASTSGGQETQYF.

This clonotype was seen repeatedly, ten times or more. The CDR3 region is CASRAPEGADTQYF. CDR3 sequence (DNA): TGCGCCAGCAGGGCGCCTGAAGGGGCGGATACGCAGTATTTT. The chain links TRBV5-1 to TRBJ2-3; TRBD1 is a possible D gene (5 bases). The CDR3 is 14 residues long. V was clipped by 5 bases and J by 6 bases, with 16 bases between them. Germline V CDR1 and CDR2: SGHRS, YFSETQ.

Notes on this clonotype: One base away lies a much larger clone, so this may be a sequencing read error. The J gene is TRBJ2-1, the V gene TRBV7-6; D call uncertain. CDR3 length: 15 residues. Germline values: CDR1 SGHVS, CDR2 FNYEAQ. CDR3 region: CASSLSTVSYNGQFF. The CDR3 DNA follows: TGTGCCAGCAGCTTGTCAACGGTTTCTTACAATGGGCAGTTCTTC.

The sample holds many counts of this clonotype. The CDR3 protein is CASSSLYQETQYF. The CDR3 DNA reads TGTGCCAGCAGCTCTCTGTACCAAGAGACCCAGTACTTC. The chain links TRBV7-9 to TRBJ2-5; D unresolved. The ends were cut back, 4 bases at V and 0 bases at J, with 6 bases in the middle. CDR3 size: 13 residues. From germline, CDR1 is SEHNR and CDR2 FQNEAQ (reference sequence).

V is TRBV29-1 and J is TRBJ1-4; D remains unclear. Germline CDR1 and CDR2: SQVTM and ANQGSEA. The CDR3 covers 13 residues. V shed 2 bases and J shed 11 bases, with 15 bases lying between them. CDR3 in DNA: TGCAGCGTTGAACAGCCCGGAGGCGGGAAACTGTTTTTT. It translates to CSVEQPGGGKLFF.

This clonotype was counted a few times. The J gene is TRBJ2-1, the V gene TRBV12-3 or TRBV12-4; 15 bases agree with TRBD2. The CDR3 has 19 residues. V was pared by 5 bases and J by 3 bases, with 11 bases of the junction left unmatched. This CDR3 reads CASSRQRTSGGAFYNEQFF. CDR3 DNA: TGTGCCAGCAGTCGGCAAAGGACTAGCGGGGGGGCCTTCTACAATGAGCAGTTCTTC.

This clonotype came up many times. CDR3 DNA sequence: TGCGCCAGCAGTTTTGGGCCGAGCACAGATACGCAGTATTTT. Translating it yields CASSFGPSTDTQYF. The J gene is TRBJ2-3, the V gene TRBV5-1; no definite D call. The ends were cut back, 5 bases at V and 0 bases at J, with 10 bases in the middle. The CDR3 totals 14 residues. Germline V gives CDR1 SGHRS, CDR2 YFSETQ.

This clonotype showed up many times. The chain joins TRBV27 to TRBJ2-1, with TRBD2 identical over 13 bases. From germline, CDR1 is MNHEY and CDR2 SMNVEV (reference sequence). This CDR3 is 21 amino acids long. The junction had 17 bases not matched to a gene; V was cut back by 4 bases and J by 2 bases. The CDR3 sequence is CASSYPPPRTSGSRAYNEQFF. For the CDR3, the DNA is TGTGCCAGCAGTTACCCCCCCCCGAGGACTAGCGGGAGTAGGGCCTACAATGAGCAGTTCTTC.

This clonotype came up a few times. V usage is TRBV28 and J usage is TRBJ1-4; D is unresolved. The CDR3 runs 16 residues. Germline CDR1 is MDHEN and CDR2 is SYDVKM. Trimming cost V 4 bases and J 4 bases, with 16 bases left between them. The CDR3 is CASSSLLRTLNEKLFF. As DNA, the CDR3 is TGTGCCAGCAGTTCCTTACTCAGGACTCTTAATGAAAAACTGTTTTTT. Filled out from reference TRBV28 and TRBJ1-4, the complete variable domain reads DVKVTQSSRYLVKRTGEKVFLECVQDMDHENMFWYRQDPGLGLRLIYFSYDVKMKEKGDIPEGYSVSREKKERFSLILESASTNQTSMYLCASSSLLRTLNEKLFFGSGTQLSVL.

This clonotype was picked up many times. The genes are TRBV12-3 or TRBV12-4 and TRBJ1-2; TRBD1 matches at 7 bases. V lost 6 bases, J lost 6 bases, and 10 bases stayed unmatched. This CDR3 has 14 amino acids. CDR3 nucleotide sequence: TGTGCCAGCAGAACCCGGGACAGCGTTAATGGCTACACCTTC. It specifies CASRTRDSVNGYTF.

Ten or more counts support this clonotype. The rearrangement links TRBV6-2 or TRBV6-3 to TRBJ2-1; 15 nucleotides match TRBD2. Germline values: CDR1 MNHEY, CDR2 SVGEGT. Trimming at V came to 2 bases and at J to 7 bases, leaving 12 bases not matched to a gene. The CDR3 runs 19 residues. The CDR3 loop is CASSYGLAGGSSMGNEQFF. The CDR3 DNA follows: TGTGCCAGCAGTTACGGACTAGCGGGAGGGTCCTCGATGGGGAATGAGCAGTTCTTC.

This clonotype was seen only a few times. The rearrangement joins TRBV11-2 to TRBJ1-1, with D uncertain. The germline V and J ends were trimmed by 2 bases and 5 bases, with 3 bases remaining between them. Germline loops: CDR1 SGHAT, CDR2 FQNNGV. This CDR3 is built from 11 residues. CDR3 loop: CASSLRTEAFF. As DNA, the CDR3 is TGTGCCAGCAGCTTAAGAACTGAAGCTTTCTTT.

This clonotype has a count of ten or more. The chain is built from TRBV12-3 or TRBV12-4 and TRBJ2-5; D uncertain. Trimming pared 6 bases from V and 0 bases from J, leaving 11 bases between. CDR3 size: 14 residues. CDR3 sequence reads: CASRGNSDQETQYF. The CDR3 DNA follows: TGTGCCAGCAGAGGAAACAGCGACCAAGAGACCCAGTACTTC.

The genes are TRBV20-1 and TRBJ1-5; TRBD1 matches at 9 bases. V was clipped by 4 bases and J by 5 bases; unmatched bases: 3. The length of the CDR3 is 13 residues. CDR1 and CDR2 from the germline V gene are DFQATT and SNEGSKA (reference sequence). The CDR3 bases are TGCAGTGCTACGGGACAGGGCGATCAGCCCCAGCATTTT. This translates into CSATGQGDQPQHF.

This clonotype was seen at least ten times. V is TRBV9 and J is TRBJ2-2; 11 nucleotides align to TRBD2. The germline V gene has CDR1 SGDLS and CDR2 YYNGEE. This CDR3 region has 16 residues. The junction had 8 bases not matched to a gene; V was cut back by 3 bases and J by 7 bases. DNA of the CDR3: TGTGCCAGCAGCGAACTAGCGGGAGATGTGTTCGGGGAGCTGTTTTTT. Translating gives CASSELAGDVFGELFF.

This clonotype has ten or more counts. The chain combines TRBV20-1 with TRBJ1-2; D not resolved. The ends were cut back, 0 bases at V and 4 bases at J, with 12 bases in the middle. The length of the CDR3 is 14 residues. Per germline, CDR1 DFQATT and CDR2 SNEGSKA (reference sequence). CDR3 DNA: TGCAGTGCTAGAGATCTGTCATTCGGCTATGGCTACACCTTC. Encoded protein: CSARDLSFGYGYTF.

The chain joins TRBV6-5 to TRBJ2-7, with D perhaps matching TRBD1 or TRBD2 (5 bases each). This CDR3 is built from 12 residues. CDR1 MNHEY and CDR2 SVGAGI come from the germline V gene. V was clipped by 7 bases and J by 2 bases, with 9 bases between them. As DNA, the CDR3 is TGTGCCAGCATGAGGGGCCCCTACGAGCAGTACTTC. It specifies CASMRGPYEQYF.

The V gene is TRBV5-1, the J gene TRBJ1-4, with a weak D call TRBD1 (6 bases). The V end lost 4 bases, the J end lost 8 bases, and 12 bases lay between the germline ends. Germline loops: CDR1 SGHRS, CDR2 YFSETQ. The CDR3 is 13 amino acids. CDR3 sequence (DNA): TGCGCCAGCAGCGATCGGGACATGGAAAAACTGTTTTTT. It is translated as CASSDRDMEKLFF.

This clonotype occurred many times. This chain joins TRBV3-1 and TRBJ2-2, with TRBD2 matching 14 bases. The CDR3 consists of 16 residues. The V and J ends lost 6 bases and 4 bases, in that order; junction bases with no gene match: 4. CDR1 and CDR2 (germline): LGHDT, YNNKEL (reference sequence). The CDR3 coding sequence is TGTGCCAGCAGTCGACTAGCGGGGGGGCGCACCGGGGAGCTGTTTTTT. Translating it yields CASSRLAGGRTGELFF.